Following are 30 T cell receptor beta chains from one sample sequenced in a study of cytomegalovirus exposure and HLA in healthy donors. The PCR employed 60 Vbeta primers together with 13 Jbeta primers. Data came from immunoSEQ multiplex PCR; TCRdb stores just in-frame clones and leaves some out. This sample has around 91,000 clones; about three quarters occur once, and the top ten carry 4.6%. Input material: PBMCs. These receptors came from a woman aged 40-49 years in good health and CMV-seropositive.

A few counts support this clone. The rearrangement uses TRBV29-1 and TRBJ2-7; D not resolved. CDR1 SQVTM and CDR2 ANQGSEA come from the germline V gene. V shed 0 bases and J shed 7 bases, with 19 bases lying between them. This CDR3 comprises 15 residues. The CDR3 loop is CSVEDRTPTGGEQYF. In DNA form, the CDR3 reads TGCAGCGTTGAAGATCGAACGCCCACCGGCGGAGAGCAGTACTTC.

This chain uses TRBV7-3 with TRBJ1-1; D possibly corresponds to TRBD1 (6 bases). With 4 bases removed from V and 4 bases from J, the gap between germline ends came to 16 bases. Germline-derived CDR1 and CDR2 are SGHTA and FQGTGA. The length of the CDR3 is 15 residues. CDR3 protein: CASSSPPRGITEAFF. The CDR3 bases are TGTGCCAGCAGCTCGCCCCCAAGGGGGATCACTGAAGCTTTCTTT.

The CDR3: CASSSGDGSSYEQYF. For the CDR3, the DNA is TGTGCCAGTAGTTCTGGAGACGGAAGCTCCTACGAGCAGTACTTC. The chain employs TRBV19 and TRBJ2-7; D is ambiguous. Germline lookup yields CDR1 LNHDA and CDR2 SQIVND (reference sequence). Trimming cost V 5 bases and J 0 bases, with 14 bases left between them. The CDR3 covers 15 residues.

The genes are TRBV7-9 and TRBJ1-6; D may be TRBD1 (6 bases). The CDR3 covers 15 residues. The V and J ends lost 5 bases and 5 bases respectively, with 13 bases between them. Germline CDR1 and CDR2: SEHNR and FQNEAQ (reference sequence). Here the CDR3 reads CASSPPGQHNSPLHF. DNA of the CDR3: TGTGCCAGCAGCCCACCGGGACAACATAATTCACCCCTCCACTTT.

The rearrangement uses TRBV7-9 and TRBJ2-5; D unresolved. The J call is doubtful: the DNA matches TRBJ2-7 better. The CDR3 sequence is 13 residues long. Germline V CDR1 and CDR2: SEHNR, FQNEAQ (reference sequence). The CDR3: CASSFLFSSEQYF. The CDR3, as DNA: TGTGCCAGCAGCTTCCTCTTTAGTTCCGAGCAGTACTTC.

This clone was seen a few times. The V and J genes are TRBV12-5 and TRBJ2-1; D is perhaps TRBD2 (6 bases). V was clipped by 5 bases and J by 11 bases, with 13 bases between them. The germline V gene encodes CDR1 LGHNT and CDR2 FRNRAP. This CDR3 spans 12 amino acids. The CDR3 region is CASGEIGTQQFF. CDR3 in DNA: TGTGCTAGTGGTGAGATTGGGACTCAGCAGTTCTTC.

V and J are TRBV7-5 and TRBJ2-1; TRBD1, the table's D call, lacks a check against the DNA. TRBV7-5 has pseudogene status. The CDR3 is made up of 15 amino acids. The CDR3 DNA sequence: TGTGCCAGAAGCTTAGGGACAGGTACCTACAATGAGCAGTTCTTC. This encodes CARSLGTGTYNEQFF.

Comments on this clone: One end of the junction fails to match germline, which may point to a read error. The rearrangement joins TRBV5-6 to TRBJ1-2; 8 bases are a match to TRBD1. This CDR3 is 12 amino acids long. The germline V gene has CDR1 SGHDT and CDR2 YYEEEE. CDR3 nucleotides: TGTGCCAGCAGCTTAGGACAGGGAAGGACTTTCTTC. It codes for CASSLGQGRTFF.

This rearrangement joins TRBV2 to TRBJ1-1, with D uncertain. The V gene's germline CDR1 is SNHLY and CDR2 FYNNEI. Trimming left V 0 bases short and J 6 bases short, with 8 bases between. This CDR3 has 13 amino acids. The CDR3 region is CASSEANGAEAFF. CDR3 nucleotide sequence: TGTGCCAGCAGTGAAGCGAACGGGGCTGAAGCTTTCTTT.

The J gene is TRBJ2-5, the V gene TRBV5-1, with a tentative D call TRBD2 (5 bases). CDR1 SGHRS and CDR2 YFSETQ come from the germline V gene. Trimming pared 8 bases from V and 5 bases from J, leaving 16 bases between. CDR3 length: 13 amino acids. The CDR3 nucleotides are TGCGCCAGTCGTGGAAGCCCGGGGGAGACCCAGTACTTC. This sequence encodes CASRGSPGETQYF.

This sequence joins TRBV5-1 and TRBJ2-3; 14 positions match TRBD2. This CDR3 has 17 amino acids. Germline V gene sequence: CDR1 SGHRS, CDR2 YFSETQ. The J segment lost 3 bases and the V segment lost 4 bases, leaving 7 bases of the junction unmatched. The CDR3 is CASSPGGTSGSTDTQYF. The CDR3 nucleotides are TGCGCCAGCAGCCCGGGAGGGACTAGCGGGAGTACAGATACGCAGTATTTT.

This sequence joins TRBV7-6 and TRBJ1-1; 7 bases are a match to TRBD1. The CDR3 loop spans 14 amino acids. Per the germline V gene, CDR1 is SGHVS and CDR2 is FNYEAQ. The ends lost 5 bases at V and 7 bases at J; junction bases unmatched: 10. Here the CDR3 DNA reads TGTGCCAGCAGCCCAGGGACAGTTCCACTTGAAGCTTTCTTT. The encoded protein is CASSPGTVPLEAFF. Variable domain in full (rest from reference TRBV7-6 and TRBJ1-1): GAGVSQSPRYKVTKRGQDVALRCDPISGHVSLYWYRQALGQGPEFLTYFNYEAQQDKSGLPNDRFSAERPEGSISTLTIQRTEQRDSAMYRCASSPGTVPLEAFFGQGTRLTVV.

The chain combines TRBV2 with TRBJ2-7, with a possible D match to TRBD2 (5 bases). The CDR3 length is 14 residues. The ends were cut back, 0 bases at V and 0 bases at J, with 6 bases in the middle. The V gene's germline CDR1 is SNHLY and CDR2 FYNNEI. CDR3 in DNA: TGTGCCAGCAGTGAAGCGCGGGTCTCCTACGAGCAGTACTTC. Residues: CASSEARVSYEQYF. Complete variable domain (other parts from reference TRBV2 and TRBJ2-7): EPEVTQTPSHQVTQMGQEVILRCVPISNHLYFYWYRQILGQKVEFLVSFYNNEISEKSEIFDDQFSVERPDGSNFTLKIRSTKLEDSAMYFCASSEARVSYEQYFGPGTRLTVT.

The chain carries TRBV5-1 and TRBJ2-1, with 11 bases that match TRBD2. CDR1 is SGHRS, CDR2 YFSETQ, per germline. The trim removed 0 bases at V and 7 bases at J, leaving 3 bases unmatched. The CDR3 totals 15 residues. The CDR3 nucleotides read TGCGCCAGCAGCTTGGGACTAGCGGGATTGAATGAGCAGTTCTTC. It codes for CASSLGLAGLNEQFF.

V gene TRBV29-1 combines with J gene TRBJ2-4; 7 bases line up with TRBD2. Trimming took 3 bases from V and 8 from J; bases not matched to a gene: 4. In germline, CDR1 is SQVTM, CDR2 ANQGSEA. The CDR3 spans 12 residues. In DNA form, the CDR3 reads TGCAGCGTTGAGTGGGGGGGGGACATTCAGTACTTC. Residues: CSVEWGGDIQYF.

This chain links TRBV19 with TRBJ1-2; possible D gene TRBD1, 6 bases. Germline V gives CDR1 LNHDA, CDR2 SQIVND (reference sequence). The CDR3 is 15 amino acids. The V end was cut by 4 bases, the J end by 4 bases, with 16 bases between. The CDR3 loop reads CASSNSGAVSYGYTF. The CDR3 DNA follows: TGTGCCAGTAGTAACTCAGGGGCGGTTTCCTATGGCTACACCTTC.

This rearrangement joins TRBV5-1 to TRBJ2-7; TRBD1 might be the D (5 bases). The CDR3 sequence is 13 residues long. V was cut by 7 bases and J by 3 bases, with 14 bases left in between. Looked up from germline, CDR1 is SGHRS and CDR2 is YFSETQ. The CDR3 here is CASQGAVNYEQYF. CDR3 DNA sequence: TGCGCCAGCCAAGGGGCAGTTAACTACGAGCAGTACTTC.

V and J are TRBV18 and TRBJ1-5; 9 positions agree with TRBD1. The CDR3 sequence is 16 residues long. The germline V gene encodes CDR1 KGHSH and CDR2 LQKENI. J lost 4 bases, V lost 6 bases, and 10 bases had no gene match. The DNA of the CDR3 is TGTGCCAGCTCCACCTCGACACAGGGGGCGAATCAGCCCCAGCATTTT. It is translated as CASSTSTQGANQPQHF.

The table lists this clone with a few counts. The V gene is TRBV7-6, the J gene TRBJ2-3; possible D gene TRBD1, 5 bases. Per the germline V gene, CDR1 is SGHVS and CDR2 is FNYEAQ. CDR3 size: 15 residues. The ends were cut back, 1 base at V and 0 bases at J, with 8 bases in the middle. For the CDR3, the DNA is TGTGCCAGCAGCTTAGGGGGCGACAGCACAGATACGCAGTATTTT. This codes for CASSLGGDSTDTQYF.

V usage is TRBV6-1 and J usage is TRBJ2-1; 12 nucleotides align to TRBD2. This CDR3 region has 17 residues. The V gene's germline CDR1 is MNHNS and CDR2 SASEGT. V shed 1 base, J shed 9 bases, and the junction held 10 bases outside the gene matches. The CDR3 DNA sequence: TGTGCCAGCAGTGAAGTCCCAACTAGCGGGAGGTTTAGTGAGCAGTTCTTC. Its translation: CASSEVPTSGRFSEQFF.

The chain is built from TRBV25-1 and TRBJ1-1; 7 nucleotides match TRBD1. V lost 4 bases and J lost 7; bases outside the gene matches: 9. CDR3 size: 14 residues. The germline V gene has CDR1 MGHDK and CDR2 SYGVNS. CDR3 in amino acids: CASSAAGTVLEAFF. The CDR3 DNA sequence: TGTGCCAGCAGTGCCGCCGGGACAGTCCTTGAAGCTTTCTTT.

The chain joins TRBV27 to TRBJ2-7, with 7 bases fitting TRBD1. CDR1 and CDR2 from the germline V gene are MNHEY and SMNVEV (reference sequence). The V and J ends lost 5 bases and 7 bases, in that order; junction bases with no gene match: 14. This CDR3 contains 15 residues. The CDR3 nucleotides read TGTGCCAGCAGTCCCGGGACAGTAGGATGGAGAGAGCAGTACTTC. Its translation: CASSPGTVGWREQYF.

The gene calls are TRBV29-1 and TRBJ2-5, with D possibly being TRBD2 (5 bases). V gave up 4 bases and J gave up 4 bases, with 7 bases separating them. CDR1 and CDR2 (germline): SQVTM, ANQGSEA. This CDR3 spans 11 amino acids. The CDR3 spells CSVGERETQYF. Written as DNA, the CDR3 is TGCAGCGTTGGGGAGCGAGAGACCCAGTACTTC.

The chain has TRBV29-1 and TRBJ2-5, with D perhaps TRBD1 (5 bases). The CDR3 covers 12 residues. Trimming removed 7 bases from V and 3 bases from J, with 12 bases in between. The germline V gene encodes CDR1 SQVTM and CDR2 ANQGSEA. The DNA for the CDR3 is TGCAGCGCCAGGGTCCTAAAAGAGACCCAGTACTTC. Its protein is CSARVLKETQYF.

This sequence joins TRBV28 and TRBJ1-2; D remains ambiguous. V lost 4 bases, J lost 2 bases, and 14 bases lay in between. Per germline, CDR1 MDHEN and CDR2 SYDVKM. This CDR3 contains 15 residues. CDR3 protein: CASSSSRLSNYGYTF. In nucleotides, the CDR3 is TGTGCCAGCAGTTCCTCCCGGTTATCGAACTATGGCTACACCTTC.

This clone was recorded a few times. The chain employs TRBV7-8 and TRBJ2-7; 9 nucleotides match TRBD1. J was trimmed by 2 bases and V by 5 bases; bases with no gene match: 13. Per the germline V gene, CDR1 is SGHVS and CDR2 is FQNEAQ. The length of the CDR3 is 17 residues. CDR3 sequence reads: CASSPRGGTGLTYEQYF. CDR3 in DNA: TGTGCCAGCAGCCCGAGGGGCGGGACAGGGCTCACCTACGAGCAGTACTTC.

The chain has TRBV6-5 and TRBJ1-3; TRBD1 is a possible D gene (5 bases). This CDR3 has 15 amino acids. V shed 0 bases and J shed 0 bases, with 6 bases lying between them. CDR1 and CDR2 (germline): MNHEY, SVGAGI. The CDR3 DNA follows: TGTGCCAGCAGTTACTCGACAGCCTCTGGAAACACCATATATTTT. As protein: CASSYSTASGNTIYF.

The V call is TRBV7-3, the J call TRBJ1-6, with 7 bases lining up with TRBD1. The CDR3 sequence is 14 residues long. V shed 5 bases, J shed 10 bases, and the junction held 8 bases outside the gene matches. Germline-derived CDR1 and CDR2 are SGHTA and FQGTGA. CDR3 loop: CASSVQGLGSPLHF. The CDR3 region has the DNA TGTGCCAGCAGCGTACAGGGGCTCGGGTCACCCCTCCACTTT.

This clone was counted only a few times. The genes are TRBV19 and TRBJ2-1; 14 bases match TRBD2. This CDR3 has 18 amino acids. The trim removed 4 bases at V and 10 bases at J, leaving 15 bases unmatched. CDR1 and CDR2 from the germline V gene are LNHDA and SQIVND (reference sequence). This CDR3 reads CASSKTSGRAASGSEQFF. DNA of the CDR3: TGTGCCAGTAGTAAGACTAGCGGGAGGGCCGCATCAGGTTCGGAGCAGTTCTTC.

The V call is TRBV19, the J call TRBJ2-6; TRBD2 matches at 9 bases. Germline V lookup: CDR1 LNHDA, CDR2 SQIVND (reference sequence). This CDR3 has 19 residues. Trimming removed 2 bases from V and 0 bases from J; junction bases left unmatched: 8. The CDR3 DNA reads TGTGCCAGTAGTATAAGTGCTAGCGGGACAAGCTCTGGGGCCAACGTCCTGACTTTC. It encodes CASSISASGTSSGANVLTF.